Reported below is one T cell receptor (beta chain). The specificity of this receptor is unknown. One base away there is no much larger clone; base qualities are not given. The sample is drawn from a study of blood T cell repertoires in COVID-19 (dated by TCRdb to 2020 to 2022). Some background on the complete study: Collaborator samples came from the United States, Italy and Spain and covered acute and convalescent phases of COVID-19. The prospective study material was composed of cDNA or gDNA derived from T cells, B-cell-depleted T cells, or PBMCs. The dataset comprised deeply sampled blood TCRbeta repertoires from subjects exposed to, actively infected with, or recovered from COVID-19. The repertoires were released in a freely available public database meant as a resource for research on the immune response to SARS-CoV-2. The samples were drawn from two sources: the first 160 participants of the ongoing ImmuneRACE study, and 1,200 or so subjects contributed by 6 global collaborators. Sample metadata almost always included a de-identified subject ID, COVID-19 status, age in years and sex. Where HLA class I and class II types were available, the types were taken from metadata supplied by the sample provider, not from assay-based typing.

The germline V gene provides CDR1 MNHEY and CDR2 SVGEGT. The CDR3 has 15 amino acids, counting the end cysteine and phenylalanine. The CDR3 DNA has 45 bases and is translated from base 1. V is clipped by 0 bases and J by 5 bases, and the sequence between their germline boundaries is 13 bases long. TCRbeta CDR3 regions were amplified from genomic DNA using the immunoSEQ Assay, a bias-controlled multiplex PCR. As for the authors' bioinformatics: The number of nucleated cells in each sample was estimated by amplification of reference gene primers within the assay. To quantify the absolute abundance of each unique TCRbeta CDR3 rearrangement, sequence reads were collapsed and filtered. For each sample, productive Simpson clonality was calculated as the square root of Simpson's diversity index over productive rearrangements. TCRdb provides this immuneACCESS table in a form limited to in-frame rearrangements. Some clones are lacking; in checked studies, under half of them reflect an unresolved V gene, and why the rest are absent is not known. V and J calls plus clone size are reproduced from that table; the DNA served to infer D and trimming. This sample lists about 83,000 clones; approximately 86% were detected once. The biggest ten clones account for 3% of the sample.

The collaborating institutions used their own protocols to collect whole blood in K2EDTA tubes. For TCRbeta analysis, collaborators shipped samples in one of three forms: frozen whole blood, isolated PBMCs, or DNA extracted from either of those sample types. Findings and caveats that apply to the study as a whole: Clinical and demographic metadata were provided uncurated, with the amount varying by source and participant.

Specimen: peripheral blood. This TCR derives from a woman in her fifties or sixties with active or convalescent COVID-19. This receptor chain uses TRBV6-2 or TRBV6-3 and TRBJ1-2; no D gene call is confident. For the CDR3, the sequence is CASSYSSGEGYGYTF. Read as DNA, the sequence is TGTGCCAGCAGTTACTCATCGGGAGAGGGATATGGCTACACCTTC.